Listed here is a single T cell receptor beta chain. The data belong to a study of blood T cell repertoires in COVID-19. Study context: The origin of the acute and convalescent COVID-19 samples was the United States, Italy and Spain.

CDR1 and CDR2 from the germline V gene are MDHEN and SYDVKM. The ends lost 0 bases at V and 0 bases at J; junction bases unmatched: 3. CDR3 length: 18 amino acids. As handled by the study authors: Estimated nucleated cell counts came from reference gene primer amplification. Sequenced by immunoSEQ multiplex PCR; TCRdb stores in-frame clones only, minus some. From that table come the V and J calls and clone size; the DNA was used to work out D and trimming. The sample yields 220,000 or so clones, around 91% seen once. Ages ranged from about 18 to 90 years, with residence in 24 US areas. The sequence came from a young woman in a cohort exposed to, infected with or recovered from COVID-19 (not recorded which). The sequenced material came from PBMCs or T cells enriched from blood (not recorded which). J is TRBJ2-2 and V is TRBV28, with 11 bases that match TRBD2. The CDR3 DNA sequence: TGTGCCAGCAGTTTATGGACTAGCGGGACGACGAACACCGGGGAGCTGTTTTTT. This sequence encodes CASSLWTSGTTNTGELFF.